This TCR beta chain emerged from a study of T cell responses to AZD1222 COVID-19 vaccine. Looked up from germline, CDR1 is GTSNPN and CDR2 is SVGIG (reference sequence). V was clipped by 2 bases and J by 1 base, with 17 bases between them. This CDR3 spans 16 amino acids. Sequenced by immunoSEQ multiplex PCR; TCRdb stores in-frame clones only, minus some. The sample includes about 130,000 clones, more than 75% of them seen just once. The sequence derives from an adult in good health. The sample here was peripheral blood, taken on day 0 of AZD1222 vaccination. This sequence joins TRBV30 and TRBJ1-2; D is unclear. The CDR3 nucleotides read TGTGCCTGGAGTATCTTCCCCCTCCGGGGTAACTATGGCTACACCTTC. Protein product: CAWSIFPLRGNYGYTF.